Shown below are 13 T cell receptor beta chains from a single sample sequenced in a study of T cells in Graves' hyperthyroidism and ophthalmopathy. Template material for amplifying TCR beta CDR3 regions consisted of RNA transcripts. HTBI primers were employed in a first-round RT-PCR of the TCR CDR3. TCRdb re-called the multiplex PCR reads with MiXCR, one entry per CDR3 protein. In the table there are some 620,000 distinct CDR3 sequences, 16% of which are singletons. Sequenced material: blood. These receptor sequences come from a woman aged 25 to 45 with Graves' hyperthyroidism.

This clonotype was seen ten or more times. This sequence joins TRBV7-2 and TRBJ2-5, with D hard to call. Germline V gene data show CDR1 as SGHTA and CDR2 as FQGNSA. The CDR3 loop spans 14 amino acids. V gave up 5 bases and J gave up 2 bases, with 12 bases separating them. CDR3 in amino acids: CASSASRSQETQYF. CDR3 sequence (DNA): TGTGCCAGCAGCGCTTCCCGGAGTCAAGAGACCCAGTACTTC.

This clonotype was detected many times. This chain joins TRBV7-2 and TRBJ2-5, with TRBD1 matching 10 bases. This CDR3 has 14 amino acids. Germline values: CDR1 SGHTA, CDR2 FQGNSA. V dropped 3 bases and J dropped 5; count of bases not matched to a gene: 3. CDR3 residues: CASSLTGGGETQYF. CDR3 bases: TGTGCCAGCAGCTTGACAGGGGGCGGGGAGACCCAGTACTTC.

The chain uses TRBV5-1 and TRBJ2-3, with 9 bases aligning to TRBD1. J gave up 1 base and V 5 bases, and 5 bases lay outside the gene matches. The CDR3 has 15 amino acids. The germline gives CDR1 SGHRS, CDR2 YFSETQ. This chain's CDR3 is CASRLRQGGTDTQYF. CDR3 bases: TGCGCCAGCAGGCTACGACAGGGGGGCACAGATACGCAGTATTTT. Combining the CDR3 with reference TRBV5-1 and TRBJ2-3 gives the whole variable domain KAGVTQTPRYLIKTRGQQVTLSCSPISGHRSVSWYQQTPGQGLQFLFEYFSETQRNKGNFPGRFSGRQFSNSRSEMNVSTLELGDSALYLCASRLRQGGTDTQYFGPGTRLTVL.

This clonotype was recorded many times. V and J are TRBV30 and TRBJ1-2; D is unresolved. The CDR3 consists of 11 residues. Per the germline V gene, CDR1 is GTSNPN and CDR2 is SVGIG (reference sequence). Trimming took 3 bases from V and 5 from J, leaving 7 bases between them. In DNA form, the CDR3 reads TGTGCCTGGAGATCTACGTATGGCTACACCTTC. Amino acid sequence: CAWRSTYGYTF.

This clonotype was counted only a few times. A much more abundant neighbour one base away suggests this may be a read error. V usage is TRBV7-2 and J usage is TRBJ2-1, with 9 positions matching TRBD2. CDR3 length equals 14 residues. The V gene end was trimmed by 2 bases and the J gene end by 10 bases; junction bases not matched to a gene: 6. The germline gives CDR1 SGHTA, CDR2 FQGNSA. This CDR3 reads CASSLSGRLGEQFF. In DNA form, the CDR3 reads TGTGCCAGCAGCTTAAGCGGGAGGTTGGGGGAGCAGTTCTTC.

This clonotype was counted ten times or more. The V call is TRBV18, the J call TRBJ2-3; tentative D call: TRBD1 (5 bases). Germline CDR1 and CDR2: KGHSH and LQKENI. The CDR3 has 16 residues. V was trimmed by 5 bases and J by 2 bases, leaving 17 bases between them. The CDR3 region is CASSTRRVQHTDTQYF. The DNA for the CDR3 is TGTGCCAGCTCAACCCGCAGGGTTCAGCACACAGATACGCAGTATTTT.

V and J are TRBV20-1 and TRBJ2-7; possibly TRBD1 for D (5 bases). Deletions cut 0 bases from V and 6 bases from J, with 15 bases between. This CDR3 is built from 14 residues. Germline V CDR1 and CDR2: DFQATT, SNEGSKA (reference sequence). The CDR3 loop is CSARDRGLIIEQYF. CDR3 in DNA: TGCAGTGCTAGAGATAGGGGCTTAATTATCGAGCAGTACTTC.

The sample holds many counts of this clonotype. J is TRBJ1-2 and V is TRBV28, with no clear D. CDR3 length: 11 amino acids. Germline CDR1 is MDHEN and CDR2 is SYDVKM. V lost 0 bases and J lost 5, with 1 base in between. The CDR3 region is CASSLWYGYTF. CDR3 DNA sequence: TGTGCCAGCAGTTTATGGTATGGCTACACCTTC.

This clonotype showed up just a few times. It may be a read error: a sequence one base away is much more abundant. The J gene is TRBJ1-1, the V gene TRBV6-2 or TRBV6-3; D is ambiguous. Germline loops: CDR1 MNHEY, CDR2 SVGEGT. CDR3 length equals 15 residues. CDR3 DNA sequence: TGTGCCAGCACAATGGGAAGGATTATGAACACTGGAGCTTTCTTT. Protein sequence: CASTMGRIMNTGAFF.

This clonotype was found a few times. The V and J genes are TRBV29-1 and TRBJ2-3; 7 nucleotides line up with TRBD1. CDR1 and CDR2 from the germline V gene are SQVTM and ANQGSEA. Germline trimming cut 3 bases from V and 3 bases from J; bases unmatched to any gene: 0. The CDR3 sequence is 12 residues long. This chain's CDR3 is CSVEGQTDTQYF. In nucleotides, the CDR3 is TGCAGCGTTGAGGGACAGACAGATACGCAGTATTTT.

Ten or more counts support this clonotype. V gene TRBV28 combines with J gene TRBJ2-7, with 10 bases matching TRBD2. CDR1 is MDHEN, CDR2 SYDVKM, per germline. This CDR3 spans 15 amino acids. With V trimmed by 2 bases and J by 7 bases, 8 bases remained unmatched. The CDR3 reads CASSLPLAGVGEQYF. The CDR3, as DNA: TGTGCCAGCAGTTTACCCCTAGCGGGAGTAGGGGAGCAGTACTTC.

This clonotype has more than one count but fewer than ten. The rearrangement links TRBV20-1 to TRBJ1-3; 8 positions match TRBD1. Per the germline V gene, CDR1 is DFQATT and CDR2 is SNEGSKA (reference sequence). Unmatched junction bases numbered 7, after V lost 6 bases and J lost 0 bases. This CDR3 spans 15 amino acids. The CDR3 sequence is CSARDRPNSGNTIYF. The CDR3 bases are TGCAGTGCCCGGGACAGGCCCAACTCTGGAAACACCATATATTTT.

This rearrangement joins TRBV5-1 to TRBJ2-1, with 10 bases aligning to TRBD2. The ends lost 4 bases at V and 6 bases at J; junction bases unmatched: 10. Germline V CDR1 and CDR2: SGHRS, YFSETQ. The CDR3 is 16 amino acids. CDR3 nucleotide sequence: TGCGCCAGCAGCCTGACTGGGGGACTAGCGAGCAATGAGCAGTTCTTC. It specifies CASSLTGGLASNEQFF.